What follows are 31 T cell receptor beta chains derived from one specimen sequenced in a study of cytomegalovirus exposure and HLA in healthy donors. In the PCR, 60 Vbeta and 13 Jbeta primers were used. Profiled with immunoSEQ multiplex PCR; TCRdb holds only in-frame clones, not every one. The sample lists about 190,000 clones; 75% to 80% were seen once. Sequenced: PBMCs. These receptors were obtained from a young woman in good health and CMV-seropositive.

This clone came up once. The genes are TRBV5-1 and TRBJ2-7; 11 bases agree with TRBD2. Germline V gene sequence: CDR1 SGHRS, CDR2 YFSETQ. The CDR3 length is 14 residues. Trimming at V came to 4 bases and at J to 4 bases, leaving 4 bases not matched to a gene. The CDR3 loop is CASSRGLAAYEQYF. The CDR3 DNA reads TGCGCCAGCAGCCGGGGACTAGCGGCTTACGAGCAGTACTTC.

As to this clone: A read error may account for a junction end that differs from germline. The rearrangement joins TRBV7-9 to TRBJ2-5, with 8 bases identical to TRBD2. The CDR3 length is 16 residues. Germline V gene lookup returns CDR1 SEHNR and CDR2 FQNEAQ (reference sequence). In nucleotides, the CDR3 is TGTTCCAGCAGCTTGGGGCTAGCGGGCACCCAAGAGACCCAGTACTTC. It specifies CSSSLGLAGTQETQYF.

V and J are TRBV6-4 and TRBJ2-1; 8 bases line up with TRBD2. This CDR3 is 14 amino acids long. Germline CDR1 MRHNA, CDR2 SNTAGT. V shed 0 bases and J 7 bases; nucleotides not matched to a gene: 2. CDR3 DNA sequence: TGTGCCAGCAGTGACTCCACGGGAGGGAATGAGCAGTTCTTC. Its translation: CASSDSTGGNEQFF.

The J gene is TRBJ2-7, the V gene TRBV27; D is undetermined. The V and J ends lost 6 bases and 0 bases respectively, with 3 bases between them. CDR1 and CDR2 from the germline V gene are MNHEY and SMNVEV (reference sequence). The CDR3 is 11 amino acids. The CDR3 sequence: CASRSSYEQYF. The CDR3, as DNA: TGTGCCAGCAGGAGCTCCTACGAGCAGTACTTC.

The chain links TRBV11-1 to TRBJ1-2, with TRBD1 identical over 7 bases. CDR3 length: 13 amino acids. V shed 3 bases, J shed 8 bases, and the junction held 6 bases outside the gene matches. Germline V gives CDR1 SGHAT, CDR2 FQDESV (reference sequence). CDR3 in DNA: TGTGCCAGCAGCTTTGACAGGGCGGGAGGCTACACCTTC. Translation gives CASSFDRAGGYTF.

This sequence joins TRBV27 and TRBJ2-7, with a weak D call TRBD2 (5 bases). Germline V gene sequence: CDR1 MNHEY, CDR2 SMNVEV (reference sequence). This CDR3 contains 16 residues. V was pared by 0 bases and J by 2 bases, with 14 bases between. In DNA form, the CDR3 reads TGTGCCAGCAGTTTATCGACGGGGTCTTCCGCCTACGAGCAGTACTTC. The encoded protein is CASSLSTGSSAYEQYF.

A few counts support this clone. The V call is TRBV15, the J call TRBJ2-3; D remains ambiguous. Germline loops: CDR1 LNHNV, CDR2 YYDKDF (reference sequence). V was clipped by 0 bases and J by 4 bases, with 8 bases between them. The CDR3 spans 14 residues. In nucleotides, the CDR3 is TGTGCCACCAGCAGAGATTTCGAGTCAGATACGCAGTATTTT. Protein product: CATSRDFESDTQYF. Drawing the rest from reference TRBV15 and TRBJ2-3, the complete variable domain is DAMVIQNPRYQVTQFGKPVTLSCSQTLNHNVMYWYQQKSSQAPKLLFHYYDKDFNNEADTPDNFQSRRPNTSFCFLDIRSPGLGDTAMYLCATSRDFESDTQYFGPGTRLTVL.

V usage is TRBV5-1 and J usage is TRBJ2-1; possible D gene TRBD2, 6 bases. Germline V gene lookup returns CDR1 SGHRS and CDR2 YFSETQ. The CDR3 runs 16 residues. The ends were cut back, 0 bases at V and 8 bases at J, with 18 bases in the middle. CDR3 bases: TGCGCCAGCAGCTTGGCCGGGGACTTCTACCAACATGAGCAGTTCTTC. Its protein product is CASSLAGDFYQHEQFF.

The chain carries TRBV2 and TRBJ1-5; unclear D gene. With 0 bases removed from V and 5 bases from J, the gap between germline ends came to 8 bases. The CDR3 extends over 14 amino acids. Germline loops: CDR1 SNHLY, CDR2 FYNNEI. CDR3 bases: TGTGCCAGCAGTGAAGCGTCGGTACATCAGCCCCAGCATTTT. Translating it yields CASSEASVHQPQHF.

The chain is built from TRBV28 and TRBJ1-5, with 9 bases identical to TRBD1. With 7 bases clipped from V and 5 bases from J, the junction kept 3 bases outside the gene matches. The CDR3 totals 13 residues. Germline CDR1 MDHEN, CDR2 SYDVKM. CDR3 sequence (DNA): TGTGCCAGCAAGGACAGGGGATATCAGCCCCAGCATTTT. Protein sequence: CASKDRGYQPQHF.

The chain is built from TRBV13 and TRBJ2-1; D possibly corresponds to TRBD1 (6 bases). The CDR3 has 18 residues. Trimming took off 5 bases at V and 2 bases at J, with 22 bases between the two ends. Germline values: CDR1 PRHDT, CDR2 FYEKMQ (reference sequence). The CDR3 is CASSPERPAGETYNEQFF. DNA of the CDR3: TGTGCCAGCAGCCCCGAACGGCCGGCAGGGGAGACCTACAATGAGCAGTTCTTC. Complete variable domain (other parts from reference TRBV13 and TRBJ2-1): AAGVIQSPRHLIKEKRETATLKCYPIPRHDTVYWYQQGPGQDPQFLISFYEKMQSDKGSIPDRFSAQQFSDYHSELNMSSLELGDSALYFCASSPERPAGETYNEQFFGPGTRLTVL.

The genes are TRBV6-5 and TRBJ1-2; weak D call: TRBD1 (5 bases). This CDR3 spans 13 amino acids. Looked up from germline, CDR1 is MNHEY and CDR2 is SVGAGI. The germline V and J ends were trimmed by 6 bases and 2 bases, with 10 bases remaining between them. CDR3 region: CASSQDRNYGYTF. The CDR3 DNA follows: TGTGCCAGCAGCCAAGACAGAAACTATGGCTACACCTTC.

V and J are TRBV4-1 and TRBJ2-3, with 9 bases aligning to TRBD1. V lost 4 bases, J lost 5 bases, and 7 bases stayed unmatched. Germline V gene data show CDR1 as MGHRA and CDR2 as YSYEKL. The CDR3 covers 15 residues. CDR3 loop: CASSLGDRVLDTQYF. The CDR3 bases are TGCGCCAGCAGCCTTGGGGACAGGGTATTAGATACGCAGTATTTT.

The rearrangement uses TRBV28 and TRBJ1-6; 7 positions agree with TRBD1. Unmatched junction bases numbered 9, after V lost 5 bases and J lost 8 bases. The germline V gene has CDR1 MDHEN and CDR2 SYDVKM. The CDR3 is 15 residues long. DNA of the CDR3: TGTGCCAGCAGTCCGGCCACAGGGGTGTATTCACCCCTCCACTTT. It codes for CASSPATGVYSPLHF.

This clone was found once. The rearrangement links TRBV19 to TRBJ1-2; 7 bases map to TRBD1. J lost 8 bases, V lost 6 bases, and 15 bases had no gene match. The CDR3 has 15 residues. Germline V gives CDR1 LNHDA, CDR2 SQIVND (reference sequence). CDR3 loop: CASSLTGQSGGGYTF. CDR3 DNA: TGTGCCAGTAGCCTGACGGGACAGTCCGGAGGAGGCTACACCTTC.

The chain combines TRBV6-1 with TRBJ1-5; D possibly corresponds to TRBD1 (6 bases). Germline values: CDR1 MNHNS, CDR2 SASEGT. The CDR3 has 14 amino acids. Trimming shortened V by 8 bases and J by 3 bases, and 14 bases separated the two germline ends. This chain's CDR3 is CASQPGGLNQPQHF. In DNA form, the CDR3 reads TGTGCCAGCCAGCCCGGGGGGCTCAATCAGCCCCAGCATTTT.

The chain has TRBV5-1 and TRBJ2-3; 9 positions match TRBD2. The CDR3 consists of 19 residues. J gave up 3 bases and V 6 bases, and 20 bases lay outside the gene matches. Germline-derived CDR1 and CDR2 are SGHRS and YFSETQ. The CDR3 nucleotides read TGCGCCAGCAACCCGACGGGACAACCGGGACTAGCTACTACAGATACGCAGTATTTT. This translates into CASNPTGQPGLATTDTQYF.

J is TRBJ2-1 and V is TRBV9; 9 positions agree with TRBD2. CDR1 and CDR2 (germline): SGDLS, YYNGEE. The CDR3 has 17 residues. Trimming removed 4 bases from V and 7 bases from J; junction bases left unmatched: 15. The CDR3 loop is CASSLDWAGGQWNEQFF. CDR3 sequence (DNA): TGTGCCAGCAGCCTCGACTGGGCGGGGGGGCAGTGGAATGAGCAGTTCTTC.

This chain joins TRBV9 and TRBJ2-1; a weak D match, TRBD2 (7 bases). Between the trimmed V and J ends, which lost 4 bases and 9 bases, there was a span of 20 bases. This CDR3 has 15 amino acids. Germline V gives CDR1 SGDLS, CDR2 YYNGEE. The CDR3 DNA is TGTGCCAGCAGCACCATGGCTGGGGGCGGGGGTGAGCAGTTCTTC. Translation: CASSTMAGGGGEQFF.

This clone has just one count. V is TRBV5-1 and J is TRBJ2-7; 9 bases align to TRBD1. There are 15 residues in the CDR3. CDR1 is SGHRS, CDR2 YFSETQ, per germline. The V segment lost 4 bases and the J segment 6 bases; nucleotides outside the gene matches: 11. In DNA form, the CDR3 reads TGCGCCAGCAGCGTCGGGACAGGGTCTTTCTTCGAGCAGTACTTC. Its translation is CASSVGTGSFFEQYF.

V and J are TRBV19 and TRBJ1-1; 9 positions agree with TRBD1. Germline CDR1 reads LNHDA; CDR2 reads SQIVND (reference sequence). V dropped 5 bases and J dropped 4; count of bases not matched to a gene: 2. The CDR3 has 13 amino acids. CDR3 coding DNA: TGTGCCAGTAGTGCGACAGGGGGCACTGAAGCTTTCTTT. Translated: CASSATGGTEAFF.

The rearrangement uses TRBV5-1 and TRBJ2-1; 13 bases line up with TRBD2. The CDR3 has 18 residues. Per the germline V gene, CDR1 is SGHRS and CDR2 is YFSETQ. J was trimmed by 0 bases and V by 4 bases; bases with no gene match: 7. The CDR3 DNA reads TGCGCCAGCAGCGTAGGACTAGCGGGGGCGAGCTCCTACAATGAGCAGTTCTTC. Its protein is CASSVGLAGASSYNEQFF.

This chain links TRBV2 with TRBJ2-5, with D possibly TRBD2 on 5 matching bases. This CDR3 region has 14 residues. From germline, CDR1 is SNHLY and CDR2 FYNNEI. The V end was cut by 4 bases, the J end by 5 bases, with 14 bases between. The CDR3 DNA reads TGTGCCAGCAGTGGCGGCGGAGGACTGGAGACCCAGTACTTC. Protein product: CASSGGGGLETQYF.

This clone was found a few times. The CDR3 loop is CASSSTGTGNTEAFF. DNA for the CDR3: TGTGCCAGCAGTTCAACCGGGACAGGGAACACTGAAGCTTTCTTT. This chain uses TRBV6-6 with TRBJ1-1; TRBD1 agrees at 8 bases. The CDR3 runs to 15 residues. In germline, CDR1 is MNHNY, CDR2 SVGAGI (reference sequence). The junction had 5 bases not matched to a gene; V was cut back by 4 bases and J by 1 base.

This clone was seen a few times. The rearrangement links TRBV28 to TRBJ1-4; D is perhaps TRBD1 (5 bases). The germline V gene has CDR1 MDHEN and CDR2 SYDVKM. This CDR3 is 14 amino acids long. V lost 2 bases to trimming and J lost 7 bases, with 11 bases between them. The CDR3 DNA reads TGTGCCAGCAGTTTAAGGGTTAGGGGTGAAAAACTGTTTTTT. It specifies CASSLRVRGEKLFF. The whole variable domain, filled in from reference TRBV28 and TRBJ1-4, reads DVKVTQSSRYLVKRTGEKVFLECVQDMDHENMFWYRQDPGLGLRLIYFSYDVKMKEKGDIPEGYSVSREKKERFSLILESASTNQTSMYLCASSLRVRGEKLFFGSGTQLSVL.

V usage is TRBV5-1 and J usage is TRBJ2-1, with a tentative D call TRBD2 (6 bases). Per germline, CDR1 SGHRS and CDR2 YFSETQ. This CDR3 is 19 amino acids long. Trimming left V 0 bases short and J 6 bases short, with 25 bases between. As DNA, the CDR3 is TGCGCCAGCAGCTTGGATCAGAGGAGGGACCTCCTCCAGGTCAATGAGCAGTTCTTC. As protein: CASSLDQRRDLLQVNEQFF.

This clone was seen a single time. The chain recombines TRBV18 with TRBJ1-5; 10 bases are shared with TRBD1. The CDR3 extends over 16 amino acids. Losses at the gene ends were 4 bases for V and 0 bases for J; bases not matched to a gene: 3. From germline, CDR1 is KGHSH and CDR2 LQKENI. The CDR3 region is CASSRGTGDSNQPQHF. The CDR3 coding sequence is TGTGCCAGCTCACGTGGGACAGGGGATAGCAATCAGCCCCAGCATTTT. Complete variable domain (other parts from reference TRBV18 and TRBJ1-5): NAGVMQNPRHLVRRRGQEARLRCSPMKGHSHVYWYRQLPEEGLKFMVYLQKENIIDESGMPKERFSAEFPKEGPSILRIQQVVRGDSAAYFCASSRGTGDSNQPQHFGDGTRLSIL.

CDR3 region: CASSARGLAWVNSSTDTQYF. As DNA, the CDR3 is TGTGCCAGCAGCGCACGGGGACTAGCTTGGGTGAATTCTAGCACAGATACGCAGTATTTT. The chain has TRBV7-8 and TRBJ2-3; 9 bases match TRBD2. CDR1 and CDR2 from the germline V gene are SGHVS and FQNEAQ. The CDR3 contains 20 residues. The trim removed 5 bases at V and 0 bases at J, leaving 18 bases unmatched.

The CDR3 is CASSSGQGQETQYF. The CDR3 DNA follows: TGTGCCAGCAGCTCCGGACAGGGACAAGAGACCCAGTACTTC. The V and J genes are TRBV11-2 and TRBJ2-5; 8 nucleotides match TRBD1. Trimming removed 4 bases from V and 2 bases from J; junction bases left unmatched: 3. Germline CDR1 reads SGHAT; CDR2 reads FQNNGV. CDR3 size: 14 residues.

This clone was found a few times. The CDR3: CANLQDRGNGYTF. CDR3 sequence (DNA): TGTGCCAACCTACAAGACAGGGGGAACGGCTACACCTTC. This chain uses TRBV2 with TRBJ1-2, with 9 nucleotides matching TRBD1. Germline V lookup: CDR1 SNHLY, CDR2 FYNNEI. The ends lost 10 bases at V and 8 bases at J; junction bases unmatched: 11. The CDR3 has 13 residues.

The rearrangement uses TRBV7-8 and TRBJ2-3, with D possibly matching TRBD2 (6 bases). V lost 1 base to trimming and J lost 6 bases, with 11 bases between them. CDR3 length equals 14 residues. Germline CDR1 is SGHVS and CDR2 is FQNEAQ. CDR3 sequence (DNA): TGTGCCAGCAGCTTAGACGGGGGTCAGGATACGCAGTATTTT. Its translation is CASSLDGGQDTQYF. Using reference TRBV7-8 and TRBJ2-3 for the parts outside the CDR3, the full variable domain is GAGVSQSPRYKVAKRGQDVALRCDPISGHVSLFWYQQALGQGPEFLTYFQNEAQLDKSGLPSDRFFAERPEGSVSTLKIQRTQQEDSAVYLCASSLDGGQDTQYFGPGTRLTVL.